This entry lists 29 T cell receptor beta chains sequenced from one sample in a study of Graves' ophthalmopathy and Graves' hyperthyroidism. The authors amplified TCR beta CDR3 regions, and they did so from RNA transcripts for repertoire sequencing. An initial RT-PCR round employing HTBI primers preceded a second-round multiplex PCR. Using its own MiXCR run on the multiplex PCR reads, TCRdb lists one record per CDR3 protein. The data hold hundreds of thousands of distinct CDR3 sequences, with approximately 15% observed a single time. Sequencing used blood. These receptor sequences come from a woman aged 30 to 39 with Graves' ophthalmopathy.

At least ten counts were recorded for this clonotype. This chain uses TRBV11-2 with TRBJ2-5; D is unclear. V shed 7 bases and J shed 6 bases, with 12 bases lying between them. This CDR3 is 12 amino acids long. CDR1 and CDR2 from the germline V gene are SGHAT and FQNNGV. The CDR3 DNA reads as TGTGCCAGCACCTCGGGTTTACAGACCCAGTACTTC. It codes for CASTSGLQTQYF.

This clonotype was counted ten times or more. V usage is TRBV20-1 and J usage is TRBJ2-6, with 8 bases aligning to TRBD1. The CDR3 is 17 amino acids. Per the germline V gene, CDR1 is DFQATT and CDR2 is SNEGSKA (reference sequence). The junction had 6 bases not matched to a gene; V was cut back by 1 base and J by 1 base. CDR3: CSARVRTGSSGANVLTF. The CDR3 nucleotides are TGCAGTGCTAGAGTTCGGACAGGGTCGTCTGGGGCCAACGTCCTGACTTTC.

This clonotype was picked up many times. The V call is TRBV7-9, the J call TRBJ2-2; 9 bases match TRBD1. Trimming removed 3 bases from V and 3 bases from J; junction bases left unmatched: 5. CDR1 and CDR2 (germline): SEHNR, FQNEAQ (reference sequence). This CDR3 spans 16 amino acids. The CDR3 DNA sequence: TGTGCCAGCAGCTTTACAGGGGGCGAGGACACCGGGGAGCTGTTTTTT. It yields the protein CASSFTGGEDTGELFF.

The V and J genes are TRBV2 and TRBJ2-7, with D perhaps TRBD2 (5 bases). The V and J ends lost 2 bases and 7 bases respectively, with 12 bases between them. In germline, CDR1 is SNHLY, CDR2 FYNNEI. This CDR3 spans 13 amino acids. CDR3 in amino acids: CASSERGITEQYF. CDR3 nucleotides: TGTGCCAGCAGTGAACGGGGTATAACGGAGCAGTACTTC.

The V call is TRBV18, the J call TRBJ2-2; the D gene could be TRBD1 or TRBD2 (6 bases each). CDR3 length: 16 residues. The V gene lost 0 bases and the J gene lost 6 bases, with 14 bases spanning the gap. Germline V gene lookup returns CDR1 KGHSH and CDR2 LQKENI. This chain's CDR3 is CASSPPNPGAAGELFF. DNA for the CDR3: TGTGCCAGCTCACCACCGAATCCGGGGGCGGCCGGGGAGCTGTTTTTT. The variable domain in full, with the rest retrieved from reference TRBV18 and TRBJ2-2, is NAGVMQNPRHLVRRRGQEARLRCSPMKGHSHVYWYRQLPEEGLKFMVYLQKENIIDESGMPKERFSAEFPKEGPSILRIQQVVRGDSAAYFCASSPPNPGAAGELFFGEGSRLTVL.

This rearrangement joins TRBV6-2 or TRBV6-3 to TRBJ2-5; D unclear. Trimming pared 2 bases from V and 5 bases from J, leaving 6 bases between. Per the germline V gene, CDR1 is MNHEY and CDR2 is SVGEGT. The length of the CDR3 is 12 residues. CDR3 in DNA: TGTGCCAGCAGTTACGTTGACGAGACCCAGTACTTC. Its protein is CASSYVDETQYF.

This clonotype has ten or more counts. Here the CDR3 DNA reads TGTGCCAGTATCGAGGACCCTGAAGCTTTCTTT. This gives the protein CASIEDPEAFF. The V gene is TRBV6-1, the J gene TRBJ1-1, with unresolved D. CDR3 size: 11 residues. V dropped 9 bases and J dropped 6 bases, with 11 bases sitting between them. The germline V gene has CDR1 MNHNS and CDR2 SASEGT.

This clonotype showed up many times. The chain couples TRBV24-1 to TRBJ1-2; the D gene is possibly TRBD1 (6 bases). Trimming pared 1 base from V and 6 bases from J, leaving 14 bases between. In germline, CDR1 is KGHDR, CDR2 SFDVKD. The CDR3 totals 15 residues. In DNA, the CDR3 is TGTGCCACCAGTGATTTTAGGGGGGGCTCTCATGGCTACACCTTC. Protein sequence: CATSDFRGGSHGYTF.

This clonotype was recorded at least ten times. This may be a read error, as it is one base from a much larger clone. The rearrangement links TRBV11-3 to TRBJ2-7; tentative D call: TRBD1 (5 bases). V lost 3 bases to trimming and J lost 4 bases, with 19 bases between them. This CDR3 is built from 16 residues. Germline CDR1 and CDR2: SGHNT and YENEEA. CDR3 coding DNA: TGTGCCAGCAGCTTCACTTACCCGGACAAGGGATACGAGCAGTACTTC. This gives the protein CASSFTYPDKGYEQYF.

This clonotype was observed at least ten times. The chain uses TRBV6-5 and TRBJ1-1; D is unclear. Germline CDR1 reads MNHEY; CDR2 reads SVGAGI. The CDR3 runs to 14 residues. Trimming removed 2 bases at V and 9 bases at J, with 16 bases between. The CDR3 DNA follows: TGTGCCAGCAGTTACCGGGCGCCGGTTATTAAAGCTTTCTTT. Amino acids: CASSYRAPVIKAFF.

Details on this clonotype: The germline gene is not matched at one end of the junction; a read error may be the cause. J is TRBJ2-4 and V is TRBV20-1; 7 bases are shared with TRBD2. The CDR3 has 13 amino acids. The germline CDR1 and CDR2 sequences are DFQATT and SNEGSKA (reference sequence). CDR3 protein: CSASLAAKNIKYF. Here the CDR3 DNA reads TGCAGTGCTAGCCTAGCGGCCAAAAACATTAAGTACTTC.

This clonotype occurred many times. CDR3 region: CASRAGGNTDTQYF. Here the CDR3 DNA reads TGTGCCAGCAGAGCGGGGGGGAACACAGATACGCAGTATTTT. J is TRBJ2-3 and V is TRBV6-5; TRBD2 matches 10 bases. CDR1 is MNHEY, CDR2 SVGAGI, per germline. CDR3 length: 14 amino acids. The J segment lost 2 bases and the V segment lost 6 bases, leaving 2 bases of the junction unmatched.

This clonotype was detected many times. V gene TRBV9 combines with J gene TRBJ2-5, with D maybe TRBD2 (6 bases). V lost 0 bases and J 5 bases, leaving 17 bases between the germline ends. From germline, CDR1 is SGDLS and CDR2 YYNGEE. This CDR3 has 16 amino acids. In DNA form, the CDR3 reads TGTGCCAGCAGCGTAGGGAGCGAGGGACTGAGGGAGACCCAGTACTTC. This sequence encodes CASSVGSEGLRETQYF.

This clonotype showed up just a few times. This chain uses TRBV30 with TRBJ1-1; D remains unclear. The CDR3 length is 9 residues. Germline V lookup: CDR1 GTSNPN, CDR2 SVGIG (reference sequence). Trimming took 5 bases from V and 11 from J, leaving 9 bases between them. The CDR3 reads CAWLLWAFF. In nucleotides, the CDR3 is TGTGCCTGGCTGCTCTGGGCTTTCTTT.

J is TRBJ2-7 and V is TRBV27; the match to TRBD1 covers 7 bases. Trimming cost V 6 bases and J 3 bases; bases outside gene matches: 11. The V gene's germline CDR1 is MNHEY and CDR2 SMNVEV (reference sequence). CDR3 size: 15 residues. The CDR3 coding sequence is TGTGCCAGCAGGCTTAGGACAGGAACCTACTACGAGCAGTACTTC. The encoded protein is CASRLRTGTYYEQYF.

This clonotype was counted ten times or more. The CDR3 DNA reads as TGCGCCAGCAGCCAGTATCAGGGGGTTTCCTACGAGCAGTACTTC. Protein sequence: CASSQYQGVSYEQYF. This chain links TRBV4-1 with TRBJ2-7; 7 bases fit TRBD1. CDR1 is MGHRA and CDR2 is YSYEKL in the germline V gene. CDR3 length equals 15 residues. V shed 3 bases and J 1 base; nucleotides not matched to a gene: 6.

This clonotype came up a few times. The rearrangement links TRBV2 to TRBJ2-7; 10 bases align to TRBD1. The germline V gene encodes CDR1 SNHLY and CDR2 FYNNEI. Germline trimming cut 8 bases from V and 3 bases from J; bases unmatched to any gene: 7. CDR3 size: 14 residues. The CDR3 DNA reads TGTGCCAGCCTCCGGGACAGGGGTTTCTACGAGCAGTACTTC. Its translation is CASLRDRGFYEQYF.

Many counts were recorded for this clonotype. The chain has TRBV28 and TRBJ1-1, with D possibly matching TRBD1 (6 bases). The CDR3 has 11 residues. V was shortened by 7 bases and J by 10 bases, with 13 bases between the two germline ends. The germline gives CDR1 MDHEN, CDR2 SYDVKM. The CDR3 bases are TGTGCCAGCACCACCCCCAGGGGAGCTTTCTTT. Protein sequence: CASTTPRGAFF.

There are many counts of this clonotype. The chain links TRBV5-4 to TRBJ1-2, with D possibly being TRBD1 (5 bases). V was trimmed by 1 base and J by 1 base, leaving 17 bases between them. This CDR3 is 17 amino acids long. The germline V gene encodes CDR1 SGHNT and CDR2 YYREEE (reference sequence). CDR3 nucleotides: TGTGCCAGCAGCTTGAACCCCGGGACGGATTATAACTATGGCTACACCTTC. Translating it yields CASSLNPGTDYNYGYTF.

This clonotype was seen only a few times. The CDR3 does not end in the conserved phenylalanine or tryptophan, so this is likely a read error. This chain joins TRBV6-5 and TRBJ1-2; possible D gene TRBD1, 6 bases. V lost 4 bases and J 5 bases, leaving 11 bases between the germline ends. The CDR3 sequence is 13 residues long. Germline V gene sequence: CDR1 MNHEY, CDR2 SVGAGI. The CDR3 region has the DNA TGTGCCAGCAGTTTAGACAGGACTTATGGCTACACCTAC. It encodes CASSLDRTYGYTY.

This clonotype was found many times. The chain uses TRBV20-1 and TRBJ2-5; no firm D call. The V end lost 3 bases, the J end lost 1 base, and 9 bases lay between the germline ends. The CDR3 spans 13 residues. Germline V gene sequence: CDR1 DFQATT, CDR2 SNEGSKA (reference sequence). The CDR3 here is CSASSGPQETQYF. The CDR3 nucleotides read TGCAGTGCTAGTTCGGGTCCCCAAGAGACCCAGTACTTC.

This clonotype was detected ten times or more. V usage is TRBV20-1 and J usage is TRBJ2-2; 8 nucleotides align to TRBD2. CDR1 and CDR2 (germline): DFQATT, SNEGSKA (reference sequence). The ends lost 5 bases at V and 1 base at J; junction bases unmatched: 6. The CDR3 loop spans 15 amino acids. The CDR3 sequence is CSASPLAGNTGELFF. The CDR3 DNA follows: TGCAGTGCTTCCCCTCTAGCGGGGAACACCGGGGAGCTGTTTTTT.

This clonotype was observed many times. The V and J genes are TRBV28 and TRBJ1-2; D gene ambiguous. Trimming pared 4 bases from V and 4 bases from J, leaving 7 bases between. CDR3 length: 12 amino acids. In germline, CDR1 is MDHEN, CDR2 SYDVKM. The CDR3 loop is CASSSGLYGYTF. CDR3 coding DNA: TGTGCCAGCAGTTCGGGCCTCTATGGCTACACCTTC.

The chain has TRBV11-1 and TRBJ1-2; TRBD1 might be the D (5 bases). The CDR3 has 14 amino acids. Germline CDR1 and CDR2: SGHAT and FQDESV (reference sequence). Trimming shortened V by 6 bases and J by 4 bases, and 15 bases separated the two germline ends. CDR3 nucleotide sequence: TGTGCCAGCAGTTCCACAGGAGGGCGCTATGGCTACACCTTC. Its protein product is CASSSTGGRYGYTF.

V usage is TRBV5-1 and J usage is TRBJ2-7, with 8 bases aligning to TRBD1. The CDR3 sequence is 17 residues long. J lost 3 bases, V lost 0 bases, and 11 bases had no gene match. Germline V gene data show CDR1 as SGHRS and CDR2 as YFSETQ. The CDR3 spells CASSLDQGANLYYEQYF. CDR3 coding DNA: TGCGCCAGCAGCTTGGATCAGGGGGCAAACCTTTACTACGAGCAGTACTTC.

This clonotype was seen many times. This rearrangement joins TRBV2 to TRBJ2-2, with D possibly being TRBD1 (5 bases). The CDR3 consists of 17 residues. Trimming left V 1 base short and J 4 bases short, with 16 bases between. Germline CDR1 SNHLY, CDR2 FYNNEI. Written as DNA, the CDR3 is TGTGCCAGCAGTGAAGGGCCGACAGCTCGGTTCACCGGGGAGCTGTTTTTT. It is translated as CASSEGPTARFTGELFF.

About this clonotype: Possible read error: a much larger clone is one base away. The chain couples TRBV7-8 to TRBJ1-6; TRBD1 agrees at 10 bases. The CDR3 is 14 residues long. Germline V gene data show CDR1 as SGHVS and CDR2 as FQNEAQ. The CDR3 region is CASSGTGEDSHLHF. CDR3 sequence (DNA): TGTGCCAGCAGTGGGACAGGGGAAGATTCACACCTCCACTTT.

At least ten counts were recorded for this clonotype. The J gene is TRBJ2-7, the V gene TRBV29-1, with TRBD1 as a possible D gene (5 bases). Trimming took off 0 bases at V and 1 base at J, with 10 bases between the two ends. Germline values: CDR1 SQVTM, CDR2 ANQGSEA. This CDR3 comprises 14 residues. CDR3 region: CSVEDQGTSYEQYF. CDR3 DNA sequence: TGCAGCGTTGAAGACCAGGGAACATCCTACGAGCAGTACTTC.

This clonotype was seen repeatedly, ten times or more. The chain links TRBV28 to TRBJ2-7, with D unresolved. V lost 2 bases and J 7 bases, leaving 9 bases between the germline ends. The germline CDR1 and CDR2 sequences are MDHEN and SYDVKM. The CDR3 sequence is 12 residues long. CDR3 nucleotide sequence: TGTGCCAGCAGTTTACCCCGGCGGGAGCAGTACTTC. It specifies CASSLPRREQYF.